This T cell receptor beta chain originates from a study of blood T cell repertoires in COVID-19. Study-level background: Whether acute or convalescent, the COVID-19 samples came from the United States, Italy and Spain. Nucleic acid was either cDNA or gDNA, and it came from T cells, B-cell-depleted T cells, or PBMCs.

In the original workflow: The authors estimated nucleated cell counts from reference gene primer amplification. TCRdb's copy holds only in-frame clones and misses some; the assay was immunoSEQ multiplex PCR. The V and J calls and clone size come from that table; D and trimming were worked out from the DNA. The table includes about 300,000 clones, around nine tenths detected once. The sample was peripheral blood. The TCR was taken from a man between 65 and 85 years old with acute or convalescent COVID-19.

Here the CDR3 reads CASSEDGSPDTQYF. The CDR3 coding sequence is TGTGCCAGCAGCGAAGACGGGAGTCCAGATACGCAGTATTTT. The chain has TRBV9 and TRBJ2-3; a weak D match, TRBD2 (6 bases). The CDR3 is made up of 14 amino acids. CDR1 and CDR2 from the germline V gene are SGDLS and YYNGEE. V was trimmed by 3 bases and J by 4 bases, leaving 12 bases between them.